Listed below are T cell receptor beta chains from one sample, sequenced in a study of cytomegalovirus exposure and HLA in healthy donors. Repertoires were generated with immunoSEQ multiplex PCR, while TCRdb's copy carries only in-frame clones and drops some. The sample contains approximately 190,000 clones, around 83% of which appear only once. The sequencing input was PBMCs. All receptors derive from a woman aged 18-30 years in good health and CMV-seronegative. Both conserved end residues are part of each CDR3. A D gene is named only where the DNA matches it firmly. The size of a clone is reported for some rows only, either as once, few or many, or as a class for expanded clones.

J | D | size | V | CDR3 | DNA
TRBJ2-7 | TRBD1 | - | TRBV9 | CASSVGPGQGVYEQYF | TGTGCCAGCAGCGTAGGACCGGGACAGGGGGTGTACGAGCAGTACTTC
TRBJ1-5 | TRBD1 | - | TRBV27 | CASSPDRDQPQHF | TGTGCCAGCAGTCCGGACAGGGATCAGCCCCAGCATTTT
TRBJ2-7 | TRBD2 | - | TRBV6-5 | CASSIAGGPTKQYF | TGTGCCAGCAGTATAGCGGGGGGCCCTACGAAGCAGTACTTC
TRBJ1-2 | TRBD1 | - | TRBV5-6 | CASTSGGTSYGYTF | TGTGCCAGCACCTCAGGGGGCACTTCGTATGGCTACACCTTC
TRBJ2-1 | TRBD2 | - | TRBV4-2 | CASSRHPPRLAGGRSEQFF | TGTGCCAGCAGCCGCCATCCCCCCCGACTAGCGGGAGGTCGGTCTGAGCAGTTCTTC
TRBJ1-5 | - | once | TRBV19 | CASSFRGGAPSNQPQHF | TGTGCCAGTAGTTTTCGGGGGGGGGCCCCTAGCAATCAGCCCCAGCATTTT
TRBJ2-3 | - | - | TRBV12-5 | CASGLVILTSQPDTQYF | TGTGCTAGTGGTTTGGTAATTTTAACTTCCCAACCAGATACGCAGTATTTT
TRBJ2-3 | TRBD2 | - | TRBV4-3 | CASSHLQLAGRGGADTQYF | TGCGCCAGCAGCCACCTCCAGCTAGCGGGAAGGGGGGGGGCAGATACGCAGTATTTT
TRBJ2-3 | - | - | TRBV7-9 | CASSFRLGGDTQYF | TGTGCCAGCAGCTTCCGCCTAGGCGGGGATACGCAGTATTTT
TRBJ2-7 | - | - | TRBV7-9 | CASSFGSYEQYF | TGTGCCAGCAGCTTTGGTAGCTACGAGCAGTACTTC
TRBJ2-1 | TRBD1 | - | TRBV4-1 | CASSPQGQGYNEQFF | TGCGCCAGCAGCCCCCAGGGACAGGGGTACAATGAGCAGTTCTTC
TRBJ2-1 | TRBD2 | - | TRBV4-2 | CASSQDALAGGDNEQFF | TGTGCCAGCAGCCAAGATGCACTAGCGGGAGGCGACAATGAGCAGTTCTTC
TRBJ2-7 | - | - | TRBV14 | CASSQGSYEQYF | TGTGCCAGCAGCCAAGGGAGCTACGAGCAGTACTTC
TRBJ2-5 | TRBD2 | - | TRBV5-5 | CASSFNRAGGGETQYF | TGTGCCAGCAGCTTCAATCGCGCGGGAGGGGGTGAGACCCAGTACTTC
TRBJ2-2 | - | - | TRBV2 | CASTRVRDTGELFF | TGTGCCAGCACCCGGGTGCGGGACACCGGGGAGCTGTTTTTT
TRBJ2-1 | - | - | TRBV30 | CAWEDTGVPYNEQFF | TGTGCCTGGGAGGACACGGGAGTACCCTACAATGAGCAGTTCTTC
TRBJ2-7 | TRBD2 | - | TRBV10-3 | CAILAGASYEQYF | TGTGCCATTCTAGCGGGCGCCTCCTACGAGCAGTACTTC
TRBJ1-1 | TRBD1 | few | TRBV5-1 | CASSSSPGQGANTEAFF | TGCGCCAGCAGCTCCTCACCGGGACAGGGGGCGAACACTGAAGCTTTCTTT
TRBJ2-4 | TRBD2 | - | TRBV28 | CASSLLSSGLAKNIQYF | TGTGCCAGCAGTTTATTATCTAGCGGACTAGCCAAAAACATTCAGTACTTC
TRBJ2-7 | TRBD1 | - | TRBV2 | CASTPGGTGTYEQYF | TGTGCCAGCACTCCCGGGGGGACAGGGACCTACGAGCAGTACTTC
TRBJ1-2 | - | - | TRBV7-2 | CASTDSRNYGYTF | TGTGCCAGCACCGACAGCAGGAACTATGGCTACACCTTC
TRBJ2-2 | TRBD2 | - | TRBV11-2 | CASSGRLAGGPNTGELFF | TGTGCCAGCAGCGGACGACTAGCGGGAGGGCCCAACACCGGGGAGCTGTTTTTT
TRBJ1-2 | - | few | TRBV9 | CASSVAGAANYGYTF | TGTGCCAGCAGCGTCGCGGGGGCGGCCAACTATGGCTACACCTTC
TRBJ2-4 | - | - | TRBV28 | CASSSTENIQYF | TGTGCCAGCAGTTCAACAGAAAACATTCAGTACTTC
TRBJ2-3 | TRBD1 | - | TRBV27 | CASSDRTGIDTQYF | TGTGCCAGCAGTGACCGGACAGGGATTGATACGCAGTATTTT
TRBJ2-1 | TRBD1 | - | TRBV6-1 | CASRNRGTYNEQFF | TGTGCCAGCAGGAACAGGGGTACCTACAATGAGCAGTTCTTC
TRBJ1-1 | - | - | TRBV5-1 | CASKGLNTEAFF | TGCGCCAGCAAGGGGTTGAACACTGAAGCTTTCTTT
TRBJ2-3 | - | - | TRBV18 | CASSPLQGGQYF | TGTGCCAGCTCACCACTGCAGGGAGGGCAGTATTTT
TRBJ1-5 | TRBD1 | - | TRBV28 | CASSFQPTGGGHF | TGTGCCAGCAGTTTTCAACCCACAGGGGGCGGGCATTTT
TRBJ2-5 | TRBD2 | - | TRBV28 | CASRGLAQQYF | TGTGCCAGCAGGGGACTAGCCCAGCAGTACTTC
TRBJ1-2 | TRBD1 | - | TRBV6-5 | CASSYSGDRNYGYTF | TGTGCCAGCAGTTACTCTGGGGACAGGAACTATGGCTACACCTTC
TRBJ1-1 | - | few | TRBV5-1 | CASRVQASFNTEAFF | TGCGCCAGCAGAGTGCAGGCAAGTTTCAACACTGAAGCTTTCTTT
TRBJ2-3 | - | few | TRBV4-3 | CASSQDLVTQYF | TGCGCCAGCAGCCAAGATTTAGTTACGCAGTATTTT
TRBJ1-4 | TRBD1 | once | TRBV28 | CASSRDRAPTRANEKLFF | TGTGCCAGCAGCCGGGACAGGGCCCCGACCCGGGCTAATGAAAAACTGTTTTTT
TRBJ2-1 | TRBD2 | - | TRBV27 | CASTLAGYNEQFF | TGTGCCAGCACACTAGCGGGATACAATGAGCAGTTCTTC
TRBJ1-6 | - | - | TRBV28 | CASSTVYNSPLHF | TGTGCCAGCAGCACGGTCTATAATTCACCCCTCCACTTT
TRBJ2-4 | - | - | TRBV19 | CASSIWAAKNIQYF | TGTGCCAGTAGTATCTGGGCGGCCAAAAACATTCAGTACTTC
TRBJ2-1 | TRBD1 | - | TRBV5-4 | CASSLPGTEHNEQFF | TGTGCCAGCAGCCTACCCGGGACAGAACACAATGAGCAGTTCTTC
TRBJ1-2 | - | - | TRBV19 | CASSPGSAGYTF | TGTGCCAGTAGTCCGGGGAGTGCTGGCTACACCTTC
TRBJ1-2 | TRBD1 | - | TRBV6-1 | CASSEGGTGTYGYTF | TGTGCCAGCAGTGAAGGAGGGACAGGGACGTATGGCTACACCTTC
TRBJ2-3 | - | - | TRBV19 | CASGEGVRDTQYF | TGTGCCAGTGGCGAGGGGGTCAGGGATACGCAGTATTTT
TRBJ2-1 | - | - | TRBV27 | CASSFGRGPYNEQFF | TGTGCCAGCAGCTTCGGGAGAGGACCGTACAATGAGCAGTTCTTC
TRBJ2-7 | - | - | TRBV2 | CASSDPARDFYEQYF | TGTGCCAGCAGTGATCCCGCGAGGGACTTTTACGAGCAGTACTTC
TRBJ2-7 | TRBD2 | few | TRBV6-1 | CASSHSGNYEQYF | TGTGCCAGCAGCCACAGCGGGAACTACGAGCAGTACTTC
TRBJ1-5 | - | - | TRBV15 | CATSRKTGAGNQPQHF | TGTGCCACCAGCAGAAAAACAGGAGCAGGGAATCAGCCCCAGCATTTT
TRBJ2-1 | TRBD2 | - | TRBV19 | CASSRGGPLYNEQFF | TGTGCCAGTAGTAGGGGGGGTCCCCTCTACAATGAGCAGTTCTTC
TRBJ2-1 | TRBD2 | - | TRBV7-8 | CASSGEGPYNEQFF | TGTGCCAGCAGTGGGGAGGGCCCCTACAATGAGCAGTTCTTC
TRBJ2-3 | TRBD1 | - | TRBV9 | CASSVAGTGGTDTQYF | TGTGCCAGCAGCGTAGCAGGGACAGGGGGCACAGATACGCAGTATTTT
TRBJ1-5 | TRBD1 | - | TRBV19 | CASSPTWTGGAVSQPQHF | TGTGCCAGTAGTCCTACCTGGACAGGGGGGGCTGTCAGTCAGCCCCAGCATTTT
TRBJ1-2 | TRBD1 | - | TRBV9 | CASSVDGQGYGYTF | TGTGCCAGCAGCGTAGACGGACAGGGGTACGGCTACACCTTC
TRBJ2-1 | TRBD2 | once | TRBV9 | CASSSLAGSRDEQFF | TGTGCCAGCAGCTCCCTAGCGGGGAGCAGGGATGAGCAGTTCTTC